This T cell receptor (beta chain) came from a study of post-analysis software for immune sequencing data. This clonotype was observed a handful of times. Its antigen remains unidentified. Unique molecular identifiers tagged the TCR beta cDNA libraries. With roughly 0.85 to 11 million T cells as the source, 450,000 to 600,000 cDNA molecules resulted. Via MiXCR, TCRdb re-called the PCR reads, giving one row per CDR3 protein. The data contain around 770,000 distinct CDR3 sequences, 35% to 55% of them singletons. Germline CDR1 and CDR2: SNHLY and FYNNEI. Losses at the gene ends were 4 bases for V and 3 bases for J; bases not matched to a gene: 9. This CDR3 comprises 17 residues. Findings of the study overall: In patients, TRBV5-6, TRBV5-1 and TRBV20-1 belonged to roughly five TRBV segments found more frequently than in controls. When compared against controls, multiple sclerosis patients showed significantly lower normalized Chao1 diversity.

The source material was blood. The chain recombines TRBV2 with TRBJ2-3; 11 bases agree with TRBD1. The sequence came from a girl aged 5-17 years with multiple sclerosis. CDR3 in DNA: TGTGCCAGCAGTGGTCACGGACAGGGGGCGTTTACAGATACGCAGTATTTT. This encodes CASSGHGQGAFTDTQYF.